This is a list of T cell receptor beta chains from one sample in a study of blood T cells in healthy people across ages. TCRdb passed the 5' RACE reads through MiXCR, listing each CDR3 protein once. The sample contains 750,000 to 850,000 distinct CDR3 sequences, 20% to 25% of which appear only once. These data were also reused for a study on T cells of mothers and their children.

Sequencing used blood. These receptors were collected from a boy younger than 18 in good health. Each CDR3 is given with its conserved first and last residue. The D gene is left open where the match is weak. The size entry is marked missing in some rows and otherwise reads once, few, many or a size class.

v_gene: TRBV4-1
abundance: .
d_gene: .
j_gene: TRBJ1-4
CDR3nt: TGCGCCAGCAGCCGAGATCGGACCGGGTATAATGAAAAACTGTTTTTT
CDR3aa: CASSRDRTGYNEKLFF

v_gene: TRBV20-1
abundance: few
d_gene: TRBD2
j_gene: TRBJ2-5
CDR3nt: TGCAGTGCTGAAACCGGACTAGCGGGAGGGCCACTAGAAGAGACCCAGTACTTC
CDR3aa: CSAETGLAGGPLEETQYF

v_gene: TRBV29-1
abundance: .
d_gene: .
j_gene: TRBJ1-3
CDR3nt: TGCAGCGTGGGGGGAATCTCTGGAAACACCATATATTTT
CDR3aa: CSVGGISGNTIYF

v_gene: TRBV6-6
abundance: .
d_gene: .
j_gene: TRBJ2-5
CDR3nt: TGTGCCAGCAGTACATTCGACGGTCAAGAGACCCAGTACTTC
CDR3aa: CASSTFDGQETQYF

v_gene: TRBV20-1
abundance: .
d_gene: TRBD2
j_gene: TRBJ2-1
CDR3nt: TGCAGTGCTTCTTCCCCGGGACTAGCGGGGGCATACTACAATGAGCAGTTCTTC
CDR3aa: CSASSPGLAGAYYNEQFF

v_gene: TRBV12-3/TRBV12-4
abundance: few
d_gene: .
j_gene: TRBJ1-5
CDR3nt: TGTGCCAGCAGTCCTGGGACTAGGGGAGATCAGCCCCAGCATTTT
CDR3aa: CASSPGTRGDQPQHF

v_gene: TRBV2
abundance: .
d_gene: .
j_gene: TRBJ1-5
CDR3nt: TGTGCCAGCAGTGAAGGTGCGTCGTGGGGCAATCAGCCCCAACATTTT
CDR3aa: CASSEGASWGNQPQHF

v_gene: TRBV4-1
abundance: few
d_gene: .
j_gene: TRBJ2-2
CDR3nt: TGCGCCAGCAGCCAAGATCCGGCGGGACACACCGGGGAGCTGTTTTTT
CDR3aa: CASSQDPAGHTGELFF

v_gene: TRBV4-1
abundance: .
d_gene: TRBD2
j_gene: TRBJ2-2
CDR3nt: TGCGCCAGCAGCCAACCTAGCGGGAGCGAGATCGGGGAGCTGTTTTTT
CDR3aa: CASSQPSGSEIGELFF

v_gene: TRBV5-1
abundance: .
d_gene: TRBD1
j_gene: TRBJ2-5
CDR3nt: TGCGCCAGCAGCAGAACAGGGGGCGCGGGGGAGCAGTACTTC
CDR3aa: CASSRTGGAGEQYF

v_gene: TRBV5-6
abundance: .
d_gene: .
j_gene: TRBJ1-4
CDR3nt: TGTGCCAGCAGCTTCAGGGGCGCCGGGAGAGAAGAAAAACTGTTTTTT
CDR3aa: CASSFRGAGREEKLFF